This T cell receptor (beta chain) was retrieved from a study of T cell responses to AZD1222 COVID-19 vaccine. General observations from the study: The reported proportion of spike-specific TCRs targeting unmutated variant regions was nearly half.

Some clones are missing from TCRdb's copy, which holds only in-frame ones; the method was immunoSEQ multiplex PCR. The repertoire holds tens of thousands of clones, with 70% to 90% as singletons. The J segment lost 3 bases and the V segment lost 0 bases, leaving 4 bases of the junction unmatched. CDR3 length equals 16 residues. The V gene's germline CDR1 is MRHNA and CDR2 SNTAGT. Concerning this clone itself: Antigen specificity is unknown.

The input for sequencing was peripheral blood, taken 28 days after the second AZD1222 dose. The chain has TRBV6-4 and TRBJ2-2; 7 nucleotides align to TRBD1. The sequence came from an adult who received the AZD1222 COVID-19 vaccine. The DNA of the CDR3 is TGTGCCAGCAGTGACTCTTGGACAGGAGACACCGGGGAGCTGTTTTTT. Its translation is CASSDSWTGDTGELFF.